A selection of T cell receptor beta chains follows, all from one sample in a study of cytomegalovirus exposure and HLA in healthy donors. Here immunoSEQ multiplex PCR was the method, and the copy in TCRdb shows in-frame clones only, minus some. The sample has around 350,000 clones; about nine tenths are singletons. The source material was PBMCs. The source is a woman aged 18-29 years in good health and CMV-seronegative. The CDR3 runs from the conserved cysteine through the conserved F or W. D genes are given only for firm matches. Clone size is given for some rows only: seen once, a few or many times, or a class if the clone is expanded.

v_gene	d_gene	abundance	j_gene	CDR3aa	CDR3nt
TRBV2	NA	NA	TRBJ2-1	CASKTDTGHEQFF	TGTGCCAGCAAGACAGATACAGGCCATGAGCAGTTCTTC
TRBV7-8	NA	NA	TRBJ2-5	CASSQSGLQETQYF	TGTGCCAGCAGCCAATCGGGACTTCAAGAGACCCAGTACTTC
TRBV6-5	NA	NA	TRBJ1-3	CASSYRQGNTIYF	TGTGCCAGCAGTTACCGACAGGGAAACACCATATATTTT
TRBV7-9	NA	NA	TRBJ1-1	CASSLAAGNTEAFF	TGTGCCAGCAGCTTAGCAGCAGGGAACACTGAAGCTTTCTTT
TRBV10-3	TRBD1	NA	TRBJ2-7	CAISEGTGNYEQYF	TGTGCCATCAGTGAAGGGACAGGGAACTACGAGCAGTACTTC
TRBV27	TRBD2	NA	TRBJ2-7	CASSLALGGIYEQYF	TGTGCCAGCAGTTTAGCCCTCGGGGGGATCTACGAGCAGTACTTC
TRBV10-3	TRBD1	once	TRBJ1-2	CAISAVEAGGLYGYTF	TGTGCCATCAGTGCGGTTGAGGCAGGGGGCTTATATGGCTACACCTTC
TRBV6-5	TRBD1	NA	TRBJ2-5	CASSVTGLETQYF	TGTGCCAGCAGCGTGACAGGGCTGGAGACCCAGTACTTC
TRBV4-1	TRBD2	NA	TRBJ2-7	CASSLGLARSYEQYF	TGCGCCAGCAGCCTCGGACTAGCGAGATCCTACGAGCAGTACTTC
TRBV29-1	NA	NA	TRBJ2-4	CSVEDWGDKNIQYF	TGCAGCGTTGAAGATTGGGGGGACAAAAACATTCAGTACTTC
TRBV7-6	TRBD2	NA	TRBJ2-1	CASSLEWGGGEQFF	TGTGCCAGCAGCTTAGAGTGGGGGGGTGGTGAGCAGTTCTTC
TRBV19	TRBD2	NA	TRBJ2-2	CASPGTSGREPNTGELFF	TGTGCCAGTCCCGGGACTAGCGGGAGGGAACCGAACACCGGGGAGCTGTTTTTT
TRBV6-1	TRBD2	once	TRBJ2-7	CASSEPLAGAYEQYF	TGTGCCAGCAGTGAACCGTTAGCGGGAGCCTACGAGCAGTACTTC
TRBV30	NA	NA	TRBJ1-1	CAWRETGNTEAFF	TGTGCCTGGAGGGAGACGGGGAACACTGAAGCTTTCTTT
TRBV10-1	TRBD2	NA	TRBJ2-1	CASSEASSGKNEQFF	TGCGCCAGCAGTGAGGCCTCTAGCGGGAAGAATGAGCAGTTCTTC
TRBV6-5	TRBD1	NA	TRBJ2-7	CASSSSGTDKFYEQYF	TGTGCCAGCAGTTCGTCCGGGACAGATAAATTCTACGAGCAGTACTTC
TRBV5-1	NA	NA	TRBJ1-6	CASSQQAGKNSPLHF	TGCGCCAGCAGCCAGCAGGCCGGTAAAAATTCACCCCTCCACTTT
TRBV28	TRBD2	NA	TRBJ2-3	CASSVAAGGRLDTQYF	TGTGCCAGCAGCGTGGCCGCGGGAGGGCGCTTGGATACGCAGTATTTT
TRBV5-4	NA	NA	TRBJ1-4	CASSRDSAATNEKLFF	TGTGCCAGCAGCCGAGACAGCGCTGCAACTAATGAAAAACTGTTTTTT
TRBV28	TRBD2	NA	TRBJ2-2	CASRSGGPNTGELFF	TGTGCCAGCAGGTCGGGGGGGCCGAACACCGGGGAGCTGTTTTTT
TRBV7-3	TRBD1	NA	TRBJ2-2	CASSPRTGPTGELFF	TGTGCCAGCAGCCCGCGGACAGGGCCCACCGGGGAGCTGTTTTTT
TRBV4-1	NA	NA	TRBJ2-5	CASSQRGGETQYF	TGCGCCAGCAGCCAAAGGGGAGGAGAGACCCAGTACTTC
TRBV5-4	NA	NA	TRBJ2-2	CASSMTASTGELFF	TGTGCCAGCAGCATGACAGCAAGCACCGGGGAGCTGTTTTTT
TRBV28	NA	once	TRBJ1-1	CASSLGRRNTEAFF	TGTGCCAGCAGTTTGGGGCGTCGGAACACTGAAGCTTTCTTT
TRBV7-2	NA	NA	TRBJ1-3	CASSLGGLTPTGNTIYF	TGTGCCAGCAGCTTAGGCGGCCTTACTCCCACTGGAAACACCATATATTTT
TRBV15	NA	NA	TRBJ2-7	CATSRQTEPYEQYF	TGTGCCACCAGCCGGCAGACAGAACCCTACGAGCAGTACTTC
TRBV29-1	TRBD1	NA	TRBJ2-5	CSVKDRGTQYF	TGCAGCGTTAAGGACAGGGGGACCCAGTACTTC
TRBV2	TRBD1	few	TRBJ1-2	CASSEGTGIYGYTF	TGTGCCAGCAGTGAGGGGACAGGCATCTATGGCTACACCTTC
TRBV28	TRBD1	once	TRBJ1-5	CASSYTGGSNQPQHF	TGTGCCAGCAGTTACACAGGGGGTTCCAATCAGCCCCAGCATTTT
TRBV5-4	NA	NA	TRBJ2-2	CASSSPGSGELFF	TGTGCCAGCAGCTCCCCAGGCTCAGGGGAGCTGTTTTTT
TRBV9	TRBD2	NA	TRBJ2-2	CASIRTSGRAGELFF	TGTGCCAGCATCAGGACTAGCGGGAGAGCCGGGGAGCTGTTTTTT
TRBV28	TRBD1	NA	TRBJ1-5	CASSLGTAGNQPQHF	TGTGCCAGCAGTTTGGGGACAGCGGGCAATCAGCCCCAGCATTTT
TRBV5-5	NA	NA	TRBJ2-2	CASSLDLVRELFF	TGTGCCAGCAGCTTGGACCTAGTCAGGGAGCTGTTTTTT
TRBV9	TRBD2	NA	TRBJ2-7	CASSVDGTSRYEQYF	TGTGCCAGCAGCGTAGACGGGACTAGTAGGTACGAGCAGTACTTC
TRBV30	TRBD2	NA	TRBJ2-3	CAWTASGSSSDTQYF	TGTGCCTGGACCGCTAGCGGGAGTAGTTCAGATACGCAGTATTTT
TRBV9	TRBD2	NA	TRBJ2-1	CASSVEPSGDNEQFF	TGTGCCAGCAGCGTAGAGCCTAGCGGGGACAATGAGCAGTTCTTC
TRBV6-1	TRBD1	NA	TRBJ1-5	CASRGQVSNQPQHF	TGTGCCAGCAGAGGACAGGTTAGCAATCAGCCCCAGCATTTT
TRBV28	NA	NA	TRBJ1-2	CASESTPPADFYGYTF	TGTGCCAGCGAATCAACCCCTCCAGCGGATTTTTATGGCTACACCTTC
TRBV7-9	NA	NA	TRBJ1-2	CASSWDINYGYTF	TGTGCCAGCAGCTGGGACATTAACTATGGCTACACCTTC
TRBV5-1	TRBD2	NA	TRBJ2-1	CASSPGLAGDEQFF	TGCGCCAGCAGCCCGGGACTAGCGGGGGATGAGCAGTTCTTC
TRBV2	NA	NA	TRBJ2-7	CASSDKRGAYGEQYF	TGTGCCAGCAGTGATAAACGGGGAGCATACGGCGAGCAGTACTTC
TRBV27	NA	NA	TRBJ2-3	CASSPSRPDTQYF	TGTGCCAGCAGTCCCTCCAGGCCAGATACGCAGTATTTT
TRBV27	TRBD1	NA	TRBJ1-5	CASKRTGGWQPQHF	TGTGCCAGCAAACGGACAGGGGGCTGGCAGCCCCAGCATTTT
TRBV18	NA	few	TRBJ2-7	CASSSAVYEQYF	TGTGCCAGCTCATCTGCAGTCTACGAGCAGTACTTC
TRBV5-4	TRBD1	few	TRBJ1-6	CASSSFRDRDNSPLHF	TGTGCCAGCAGCTCCTTCCGGGACAGGGATAATTCACCCCTCCACTTT
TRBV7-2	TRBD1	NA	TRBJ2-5	CASSPGTGGETQYF	TGTGCCAGCAGCCCGGGGACAGGGGGAGAGACCCAGTACTTC
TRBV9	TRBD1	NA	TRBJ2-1	CASSVGQGYNEQFF	TGTGCCAGCAGCGTAGGACAGGGCTACAATGAGCAGTTCTTC
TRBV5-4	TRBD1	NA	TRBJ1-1	CASSVTGTGRNTEAFF	TGTGCCAGCAGCGTAACCGGGACAGGGAGAAACACTGAAGCTTTCTTT
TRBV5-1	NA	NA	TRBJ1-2	CASSSQTGYGYTF	TGCGCCAGCAGTTCCCAGACAGGTTATGGCTACACCTTC
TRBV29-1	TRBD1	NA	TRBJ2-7	CSVGQVAYEQYF	TGCAGCGTGGGACAGGTTGCCTACGAGCAGTACTTC
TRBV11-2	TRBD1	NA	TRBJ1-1	CASSLGSGGSFTEAFF	TGTGCCAGCAGCTTAGGGTCAGGGGGGTCGTTCACTGAAGCTTTCTTT
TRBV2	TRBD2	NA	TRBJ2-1	CASSGGTSVNNEQFF	TGTGCCAGCAGCGGAGGGACTAGCGTAAACAATGAGCAGTTCTTC
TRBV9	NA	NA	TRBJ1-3	CASSVATGTSGNTIYF	TGTGCCAGCAGCGTAGCTACTGGGACATCTGGAAACACCATATATTTT
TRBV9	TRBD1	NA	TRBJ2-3	CASSVEGAGSTDTQYF	TGTGCCAGCAGCGTAGAGGGGGCAGGGTCCACAGATACGCAGTATTTT
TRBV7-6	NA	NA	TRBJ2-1	CASSLVAEQLKWQFF	TGTGCCAGCAGCTTAGTTGCTGAACAGCTAAAGTGGCAGTTCTTC
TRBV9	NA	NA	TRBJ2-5	CASSVDGSREETQYF	TGTGCCAGCAGCGTAGACGGGAGTCGGGAAGAGACCCAGTACTTC
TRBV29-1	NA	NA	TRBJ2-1	CSGEPTVVGNEQFF	TGCAGCGGGGAGCCTACCGTTGTCGGCAATGAGCAGTTCTTC